The rows below give T cell receptor beta chains drawn from one sample of a study of T-cell memory formation after mild COVID-19. Each CDR3 protein is one row after TCRdb ran MiXCR on the 5' RACE reads. The sample includes 400,000 or so distinct CDR3 sequences, roughly 20% of them seen just once. The material sequenced was PBMCs or a T cell subset sorted from them (not recorded which). These receptors came from an adult woman who had mild COVID-19 (a few samples of this study predate the infection). Cell type and time point are not known. Both conserved end residues are part of each CDR3. The D gene is left open where the match is weak. Part of the rows lack a size; the others show once, few, many or a class for expanded clones.

d_gene	abundance	v_gene	j_gene	CDR3nt	CDR3aa
TRBD1	-	TRBV6-1	TRBJ1-1	TGTGCCAGCAGTGTTCACCAGGGGGTTAACACTGAAGCTTTCTTT	CASSVHQGVNTEAFF
TRBD1	-	TRBV19	TRBJ2-7	TGTGCCAGTAGTGAAACCGGGACAGGGCCCTACGAGCAGTACTTC	CASSETGTGPYEQYF
TRBD1	few	TRBV6-5	TRBJ1-2	TGTGCCAGCAGTTACCGACCACAGGGGGCGGTCTATGCTGGCTACACCTTC	CASSYRPQGAVYAGYTF
TRBD2	many	TRBV6-2/TRBV6-3	TRBJ2-3	TGTGCCAGCAGTTACGGAGCGGGAGGGGCAGATACGCAGTATTTT	CASSYGAGGADTQYF
-	-	TRBV20-1	TRBJ2-3	TGCAGTGCTATGGGCGATGCCGATGACACAGATACGCAGTATTTT	CSAMGDADDTDTQYF
TRBD1	-	TRBV7-2	TRBJ2-7	TGTGCCAGCAGCTTGGTGGAAGGGGGCGCCTACGAGCAGTACTTC	CASSLVEGGAYEQYF
TRBD2	-	TRBV5-1	TRBJ2-1	TGCGCCAGCAGCTCGGGACTAGCGGGAGGGCCGGGCAATGAGCAGTTCTTC	CASSSGLAGGPGNEQFF
-	few	TRBV6-2/TRBV6-3	TRBJ1-2	TGTGCCAGCAGTTACCCTGGGACGGCTCGGGGCTACACCTTC	CASSYPGTARGYTF
TRBD1	few	TRBV20-1	TRBJ1-1	TGCAGTGCTAGTTGGGACAGGGGAGGGGCTGAAGCTTTCTTT	CSASWDRGGAEAFF
-	few	TRBV5-6	TRBJ2-2	TGTGCCAGCAGCGCCGGCTGGGACCGCCCGAACACCGGGGAGCTGTTTTTT	CASSAGWDRPNTGELFF
-	few	TRBV2	TRBJ1-2	TGTGCCAGCAGTGAAGGACGAAAAGCTAACTATGGCTACACCTTC	CASSEGRKANYGYTF
TRBD1	-	TRBV7-9	TRBJ1-4	TGTGCCAGCAGCTCGGACAGGGGTGGAGAAAAACTGTTTTTT	CASSSDRGGEKLFF
-	-	TRBV12-3/TRBV12-4	TRBJ1-2	TGTGCCAGCAGTTTAGAACGGGTAGACGGCTACACCTTC	CASSLERVDGYTF
-	-	TRBV11-3	TRBJ2-7	TGTGCCAGCCTACCGGTCGGGGACGGAACCTACGAGCAGTACTTC	CASLPVGDGTYEQYF
TRBD2	many	TRBV20-1	TRBJ2-1	TGCAGTGCTAGGGTCCCGACTAGCCCCCTCAATGAGCAGTTCTTC	CSARVPTSPLNEQFF
-	few	TRBV11-2	TRBJ1-1	TGTGCCAGCAGCTCTCCAGTGAGGAACACTGAAGCTTTCTTT	CASSSPVRNTEAFF
TRBD2	-	TRBV30	TRBJ2-2	TGTGCCTGGAGTCGGGGGGGTCCCGGGGAGCTGTTTTTT	CAWSRGGPGELFF
-	-	TRBV11-2	TRBJ2-7	TGTGCCAGCAGCCCTACCCCTAGGCCGGACTATGGGTCCTACGAGCAGTACTTC	CASSPTPRPDYGSYEQYF
-	-	TRBV4-1	TRBJ2-2	TGCGCCAGCAGCCAAGTCGGACTAACCACCGGGGAGCTGTTTTTT	CASSQVGLTTGELFF
-	-	TRBV16	TRBJ2-7	TGTGCCAGCAGCCAGCGGCTGGCTCAAGACGAGCAGTACTTC	CASSQRLAQDEQYF
TRBD2	many	TRBV10-3	TRBJ2-5	TGTGCCGCGGGAGGGACAGAACAAGAGACCCAGTACTTC	CAAGGTEQETQYF
-	few	TRBV20-1	TRBJ2-3	TGCAGTGCTAGAGGGCCAGCGGGCGTCGTCTGGGATACGCAGTATTTT	CSARGPAGVVWDTQYF
-	few	TRBV5-1	TRBJ2-7	TGCGCCAGCAGCTTGGGTGGTAGCAGGGGATTCTACGAGCAGTACTTC	CASSLGGSRGFYEQYF
TRBD1	-	TRBV30	TRBJ2-5	TGTGCCTGGAGGAACAGGGGTCGGGAGACCCAGTACTTC	CAWRNRGRETQYF
-	-	TRBV7-3	TRBJ2-3	TGTGCCAGCAGCTTATTTAGCATGACAGATACGCAGTATTTT	CASSLFSMTDTQYF
-	few	TRBV7-3	TRBJ1-1	TGTGCCAGCAGCCGAAGACCTCTCAGGGCAGGATTGAACACTGAAGCTTTCTTT	CASSRRPLRAGLNTEAFF
-	few	TRBV7-3	TRBJ2-3	TGTGCCAGCAGCTTGAGGGCCCCCCCAGATACGCAGTATTTT	CASSLRAPPDTQYF
-	few	TRBV4-3	TRBJ2-1	TGCGCCAGCAGCCAAGTTAGGAGCAGGGGGGTTGAGCAGTTCTTC	CASSQVRSRGVEQFF
-	many	TRBV4-2	TRBJ2-2	TGTGCCAGCAGCCAAGTAGACCGGGAGAGCGGGGAGCTGTTTTTT	CASSQVDRESGELFF
TRBD2	few	TRBV5-1	TRBJ2-5	TGCGCCAGCAGCACCGGGACTAGCGGGATAACGGGACAAGAGACCCAGTACTTC	CASSTGTSGITGQETQYF
-	-	TRBV27	TRBJ2-1	TGTGCCAGCAGTGAACACGGCAATGAGCAGTTCTTC	CASSEHGNEQFF
TRBD1	-	TRBV5-1	TRBJ1-1	TGCGCCAGCGGGACAGGGGTCGGGACTGAAGCTTTCTTT	CASGTGVGTEAFF
-	many	TRBV12-3/TRBV12-4	TRBJ1-1	TGTGCCAGCAAGGAGAACACTGAAGCTTTCTTT	CASKENTEAFF
TRBD2	few	TRBV2	TRBJ2-2	TGTGCCAGCAGGAGACTAGCGGGGACTAACACCGGGGAGCTGTTTTTT	CASRRLAGTNTGELFF
-	few	TRBV5-5	TRBJ2-3	TGTGCCAGCAGCTTGGGCTCATATGGTGCTAGCACAGATACGCAGTATTTT	CASSLGSYGASTDTQYF
TRBD1	once	TRBV9	TRBJ2-1	TGTGCCAGCAGCACCCGGACAGGGTTCTACAATGAGCAGTTCTTC	CASSTRTGFYNEQFF
-	few	TRBV30	TRBJ2-7	TGTGCCTGGAGTCGTAGAGACAGCTCCTACGAGCAGTACTTC	CAWSRRDSSYEQYF
TRBD2	few	TRBV7-8	TRBJ2-5	TGTGCCGGAGGGTCTCAGGGACTAGCGTACGAGACCCAGTACTTC	CAGGSQGLAYETQYF
-	-	TRBV29-1	TRBJ1-1	TGCAGCGTTGTATTCGGCGGGAGGCTGGACACTGAAGCTTTCTTT	CSVVFGGRLDTEAFF
-	many	TRBV12-3/TRBV12-4	TRBJ2-3	TGTGCCAGCAGTTTTACGGGTAGTAGCACAGATACGCAGTATTTT	CASSFTGSSTDTQYF
-	few	TRBV20-1	TRBJ2-1	TGCAGTGCTAGAGATTGGAGAAATCACAATGAGCAGTTCTTC	CSARDWRNHNEQFF
TRBD2	many	TRBV6-2/TRBV6-3	TRBJ2-5	TGTGCCAGCAGTTTGGGCCTTAGCGGGGGTGGGGAGACCCAGTACTTC	CASSLGLSGGGETQYF